This T cell receptor beta chain was sequenced during a study of T-cell reconstitution after alpha-beta-depleted transplantation in children. At least ten counts were recorded for this clonotype. Researchers prepared the TCRbeta library using unique molecular identifiers, the study reports. TCRdb reprocessed the PCR reads via MiXCR and lists one record per CDR3 protein. Among about 190,000 distinct CDR3 sequences, about 6.3% were seen once, and the ten largest hold 3% to 3.5%. Germline CDR1 is SGHRS and CDR2 is YFSETQ. The V gene lost 4 bases and the J gene lost 2 bases, with 10 bases spanning the gap. The CDR3 has 13 residues.

The source material was PBMCs from the stem cell graft donor, sampled from the stem cell graft. This receptor was identified in a human donor who donated a stem cell graft to a child with Wiskott-Aldrich syndrome. The chain carries TRBV5-1 and TRBJ2-7; no clear D. This CDR3 reads CASSTDGPYEQYF. The CDR3 DNA reads as TGCGCCAGCAGCACGGACGGCCCCTACGAGCAGTACTTC.